This T cell receptor (beta chain) was sequenced in a study of T cells in Graves' hyperthyroidism and ophthalmopathy. Turning to the study itself: Peripheral blood samples were taken at initial diagnosis, prior to any treatment.

This clonotype was recorded many times. From RNA transcripts, TCR beta CDR3 regions were amplified. TCR CDR3 regions were first amplified by RT-PCR with HTBI primers. TCRdb re-called the multiplex PCR reads through MiXCR, storing one row per CDR3 protein. This table has about 110,000 distinct CDR3 sequences, roughly 15% appearing once. Lactation, pregnancy, other autoimmune disease or uncontrolled infection led to exclusion of patients. Orbital computed tomography and thyroid ultrasound, together with serum TRAb and thyroxine and clinical symptoms, were used for diagnoses. V lost 0 bases and J lost 7, with 22 bases in between. The CDR3 totals 16 residues. Germline V gene lookup returns CDR1 DFQATT and CDR2 SNEGSKA (reference sequence).

The sequence came from a woman aged 50 to 60 with Graves' hyperthyroidism. The specimen was blood. This sequence joins TRBV20-1 and TRBJ2-7; a possible D gene is TRBD1 (6 bases). CDR3 sequence reads: CSAREVKAQGKLEQYF. CDR3 coding DNA: TGCAGTGCTAGAGAAGTCAAGGCACAGGGTAAATTGGAGCAGTACTTC.